One and the same sample provided the 27 T cell receptor beta chains below, sequenced in a study of T cell responses to AZD1222 COVID-19 vaccine. Generated by immunoSEQ multiplex PCR, the TCRdb table keeps only in-frame clones and is missing some. The sample has about 130,000 clones; about 90% are singletons. Sequencing was performed on peripheral blood, taken on day 0 of MenACWY control vaccination. These receptors all come from an adult in good health.

This clone has more than one count but fewer than ten. This sequence joins TRBV23-1 and TRBJ1-3; 7 bases match TRBD1. TRBV23-1 is annotated as an ORF whose role is uncertain. Losses at the gene ends were 2 bases for V and 3 bases for J; bases not matched to a gene: 13. The CDR3 is 18 residues long. CDR3 sequence reads: CASSQTPPTGVGGNTIYF. The CDR3 DNA sequence: TGCGCCAGCAGTCAAACCCCCCCCACAGGGGTAGGTGGAAACACCATATATTTT.

This chain connects TRBV29-1 to TRBJ2-1; no firm D call. In germline, CDR1 is SQVTM, CDR2 ANQGSEA. CDR3 length equals 14 residues. The germline V and J ends were trimmed by 3 bases and 0 bases, with 9 bases remaining between them. As DNA, the CDR3 is TGCAGCGTTGAGGTTGCTAGCTCCTACAATGAGCAGTTCTTC. It yields the protein CSVEVASSYNEQFF.

The chain employs TRBV3-1 (or the pseudogene TRBV3-2) and TRBJ1-2, with TRBD1 matching over 10 bases. Germline loops: CDR1 LGHDT, CDR2 YNNKEL (reference sequence). Germline trimming cut 3 bases from V and 1 base from J; bases unmatched to any gene: 14. The length of the CDR3 is 19 residues. For the CDR3, the DNA is TGTGCCAGCAGCCACCTCCTAGGGGGGACAGGGGACCTTAACTATGGCTACACCTTC. It codes for CASSHLLGGTGDLNYGYTF.

This clone was seen a handful of times. The DNA for the CDR3 is TGTGCCAGCAAAACAGGGACCCGCACTGAAGCTTTCTTT. The encoded protein is CASKTGTRTEAFF. The V and J genes are TRBV2 and TRBJ1-1, with D possibly being TRBD1 (6 bases). The CDR3 length is 13 residues. CDR1 and CDR2 from the germline V gene are SNHLY and FYNNEI. V was cut by 7 bases and J by 4 bases, with 13 bases left in between.

This clone has just a few counts. This chain connects TRBV6-5 to TRBJ1-1; 9 nucleotides align to TRBD1. The CDR3 runs to 15 residues. V lost 5 bases, J lost 3 bases, and 7 bases stayed unmatched. The V gene's germline CDR1 is MNHEY and CDR2 SVGAGI. In DNA form, the CDR3 reads TGTGCCAGCAGTCGCCCCGGGACAGGGTACACTGAAGCTTTCTTT. Residues: CASSRPGTGYTEAFF.

The chain combines TRBV3-1 (or the pseudogene TRBV3-2) with TRBJ1-5; 7 positions match TRBD1. Germline assignment: CDR1 LGHDT and CDR2 YNNKEL (reference sequence). V was clipped by 1 base and J by 5 bases; unmatched bases: 5. The CDR3 runs 15 residues. The CDR3 is CASSQGGGRDQPQHF. CDR3 DNA: TGTGCCAGCAGCCAAGGAGGGGGCCGCGATCAGCCCCAGCATTTT.

This rearrangement joins TRBV19 to TRBJ2-3, with TRBD1 matching over 8 bases. The germline V gene has CDR1 LNHDA and CDR2 SQIVND (reference sequence). The CDR3 consists of 14 residues. The trim removed 5 bases at V and 6 bases at J, leaving 7 bases unmatched. CDR3 loop: CASSPGQGWDTQYF. The CDR3 coding sequence is TGTGCCAGTAGTCCCGGACAGGGCTGGGATACGCAGTATTTT.

The genes are TRBV29-1 and TRBJ1-2, with 8 bases lining up with TRBD1. CDR1 is SQVTM, CDR2 ANQGSEA, per germline. This CDR3 has 12 residues. After removal of 6 bases from V and 2 bases from J, the junction contained 2 bases not matched to a gene. CDR3 in amino acids: CSVNRGNYGYTF. In nucleotides, the CDR3 is TGCAGCGTAAACAGGGGGAACTATGGCTACACCTTC.

J is TRBJ2-5 and V is TRBV27; 7 bases align to TRBD2. The CDR3 covers 16 residues. The trim removed 5 bases at V and 2 bases at J, leaving 11 bases unmatched. Germline CDR1 reads MNHEY; CDR2 reads SMNVEV (reference sequence). The CDR3 nucleotides read TGTGCCAGCAGTCCCTGGGGAGGGCGGGGGCAAGAGACCCAGTACTTC. It is translated as CASSPWGGRGQETQYF.

J is TRBJ1-1 and V is TRBV13, with 7 bases matching TRBD1. After removal of 3 bases from V and 0 bases from J, the junction contained 7 bases not matched to a gene. The CDR3 extends over 16 amino acids. From germline, CDR1 is PRHDT and CDR2 FYEKMQ (reference sequence). CDR3 in amino acids: CASSFRTGIMNTEAFF. The CDR3 nucleotides read TGTGCCAGCAGCTTTCGGACAGGAATCATGAACACTGAAGCTTTCTTT.

The chain combines TRBV14 with TRBJ2-2; D is possibly TRBD1 or TRBD2 (6 bases each). From germline, CDR1 is SGHDN and CDR2 FVKESK. This CDR3 has 16 amino acids. Trimming stripped 0 bases from V and 5 bases from J, with 13 bases between. DNA of the CDR3: TGTGCCAGCAGCCAAGATTCCGGGGGCAGGACCGGGGAGCTGTTTTTT. It encodes CASSQDSGGRTGELFF.

The chain employs TRBV7-2 and TRBJ1-6; unclear D gene. The V gene lost 0 bases and the J gene lost 0 bases, with 15 bases spanning the gap. Germline CDR1 is SGHTA and CDR2 is FQGNSA. This CDR3 is built from 19 residues. CDR3 amino acids: CASSLAGGRTSSYNSPLHF. DNA for the CDR3: TGTGCCAGCAGCTTAGCGGGCGGTCGGACGAGCTCCTATAATTCACCCCTCCACTTT.

The chain joins TRBV4-1 to TRBJ1-1; tentative D call: TRBD1 (5 bases). V lost 4 bases and J lost 1, with 22 bases in between. The CDR3 is 18 residues long. CDR1 and CDR2 (germline): MGHRA, YSYEKL. CDR3 residues: CASSPRTVGPGQNTEAFF. The CDR3 DNA is TGCGCCAGCAGCCCCCGAACCGTGGGCCCAGGACAGAACACTGAAGCTTTCTTT.

CDR3 sequence: CASSVDNEQFF. The CDR3 DNA is TGTGCCAGCAGCGTAGACAATGAGCAGTTCTTC. The J gene is TRBJ2-1, the V gene TRBV9; D not certain. This CDR3 is built from 11 residues. CDR1 is SGDLS and CDR2 is YYNGEE in the germline V gene. V gave up 0 bases and J gave up 5 bases, with 0 bases separating them.

V and J are TRBV19 and TRBJ1-5; D call uncertain. The CDR3 consists of 13 residues. In germline, CDR1 is LNHDA, CDR2 SQIVND (reference sequence). Trimming removed 4 bases from V and 4 bases from J, with 8 bases in between. The CDR3 loop reads CASSTGRNQPQHF. In nucleotides, the CDR3 is TGTGCCAGTAGTACGGGTAGGAATCAGCCCCAGCATTTT. Drawing the rest from reference TRBV19 and TRBJ1-5, the complete variable domain is DGGITQSPKYLFRKEGQNVTLSCEQNLNHDAMYWYRQDPGQGLRLIYYSQIVNDFQKGDIAEGYSVSREKKESFPLTVTSAQKNPTAFYLCASSTGRNQPQHFGDGTRLSIL.

The V and J genes are TRBV7-6 and TRBJ2-7; 8 bases align to TRBD2. The length of the CDR3 is 15 residues. The junction had 5 bases not matched to a gene; V was cut back by 1 base and J by 3 bases. Germline CDR1 reads SGHVS; CDR2 reads FNYEAQ. Here the CDR3 reads CASSLESSGVYEQYF. CDR3 DNA sequence: TGTGCCAGCAGCTTAGAGAGTAGCGGGGTCTACGAGCAGTACTTC.

This rearrangement joins TRBV29-1 to TRBJ2-5; 13 nucleotides agree with TRBD2. The CDR3 has 17 residues. Germline loops: CDR1 SQVTM, CDR2 ANQGSEA. The V gene end was trimmed by 6 bases and the J gene end by 4 bases; junction bases not matched to a gene: 14. The CDR3, as DNA: TGCAGCGTCCGACCTAAAACTAGCGGGAGGGCCTTAGAGACCCAGTACTTC. Translating it yields CSVRPKTSGRALETQYF.

V usage is TRBV6-5 and J usage is TRBJ2-1, with TRBD2 matching 8 bases. This CDR3 has 15 amino acids. Trimming at V came to 0 bases and at J to 4 bases, leaving 2 bases not matched to a gene. Germline CDR1 MNHEY, CDR2 SVGAGI. The DNA of the CDR3 is TGTGCCAGCAGTTACTCGGGGACTAGATACAATGAGCAGTTCTTC. Its translation: CASSYSGTRYNEQFF.

The chain combines TRBV20-1 with TRBJ1-5, with 8 nucleotides matching TRBD1. With V trimmed by 3 bases and J by 4 bases, 2 bases remained unmatched. This CDR3 is built from 13 residues. The V gene's germline CDR1 is DFQATT and CDR2 SNEGSKA (reference sequence). The CDR3 protein is CSASTGGNQPQHF. The CDR3 DNA follows: TGCAGTGCTAGTACAGGGGGTAATCAGCCCCAGCATTTT.

This chain joins TRBV7-9 and TRBJ1-1, with TRBD1 matching 9 bases. CDR3 length equals 15 residues. The germline CDR1 and CDR2 sequences are SEHNR and FQNEAQ (reference sequence). After removal of 1 base from V and 5 bases from J, the junction contained 5 bases not matched to a gene. CDR3 DNA sequence: TGTGCCAGCAGCTTAGTAGGGGGACAGGGAACTGAAGCTTTCTTT. Encoded protein: CASSLVGGQGTEAFF. The whole variable domain, remainder taken from reference TRBV7-9 and TRBJ1-1, is DTGVSQNPRHKITKRGQNVTFRCDPISEHNRLYWYRQTLGQGPEFLTYFQNEAQLEKSRLLSDRFSAERPKGSFSTLEIQRTEQGDSAMYLCASSLVGGQGTEAFFGQGTRLTVV.

The V call is TRBV6-4, the J call TRBJ1-4; 9 bases agree with TRBD1. With 1 base clipped from V and 1 base from J, the junction kept 7 bases outside the gene matches. This CDR3 contains 18 residues. Germline assignment: CDR1 MRHNA and CDR2 SNTAGT. CDR3 region: CASSDLWDRDLTNEKLFF. CDR3 nucleotide sequence: TGTGCCAGCAGTGACTTATGGGACAGGGATCTAACTAATGAAAAACTGTTTTTT.

The chain uses TRBV6-6 and TRBJ1-5; 11 positions match TRBD1. The CDR3 is made up of 17 amino acids. Germline CDR1 MNHNY, CDR2 SVGAGI (reference sequence). V was pared by 6 bases and J by 4 bases, with 11 bases of the junction left unmatched. This CDR3 reads CASSRARGQGANQPQHF. The CDR3 DNA reads TGTGCCAGCAGCCGAGCTCGCGGACAGGGGGCAAATCAGCCCCAGCATTTT.

V usage is TRBV9 and J usage is TRBJ2-2, with D hard to call. CDR3 size: 13 residues. Germline V gene sequence: CDR1 SGDLS, CDR2 YYNGEE. V was pared by 3 bases and J by 1 base, with 4 bases between. CDR3: CASSDQNTGELFF. CDR3 DNA: TGTGCCAGCAGCGACCAGAACACCGGGGAGCTGTTTTTT.

The genes are TRBV28 and TRBJ2-3, with 10 bases aligning to TRBD2. The CDR3 totals 18 residues. Germline V gene data show CDR1 as MDHEN and CDR2 as SYDVKM. With 2 bases clipped from V and 3 bases from J, the junction kept 11 bases outside the gene matches. The CDR3, as DNA: TGTGCCAGCAGTTTAGGGTCTGGGACTAGCGCATGGACAGATACGCAGTATTTT. It translates to CASSLGSGTSAWTDTQYF.

This clone was found a few times. The chain uses TRBV2 and TRBJ2-5; 9 bases are shared with TRBD2. Trimming cost V 0 bases and J 2 bases; bases outside gene matches: 1. This CDR3 has 15 amino acids. Looked up from germline, CDR1 is SNHLY and CDR2 is FYNNEI. As DNA, the CDR3 is TGTGCCAGCAGTGAAGCCCTAGCGGGACAAGAGACCCAGTACTTC. Its protein is CASSEALAGQETQYF.

The chain links TRBV7-8 to TRBJ1-2; TRBD1 might be the D (5 bases). CDR3 length: 12 residues. With 4 bases removed from V and 9 bases from J, the gap between germline ends came to 12 bases. The V gene's germline CDR1 is SGHVS and CDR2 FQNEAQ. CDR3 sequence: CASSSGTSSYTF. As DNA, the CDR3 is TGTGCCAGCAGCTCGGGGACGTCGAGCTACACCTTC.

The chain combines TRBV7-9 with TRBJ1-1, with D possibly matching TRBD1 (6 bases). The CDR3 totals 15 residues. Germline-derived CDR1 and CDR2 are SEHNR and FQNEAQ (reference sequence). V dropped 5 bases and J dropped 1 base, with 14 bases sitting between them. The CDR3 loop is CASSPNLQGNTEAFF. The DNA of the CDR3 is TGTGCCAGCAGCCCGAACTTACAGGGGAACACTGAAGCTTTCTTT.